Following are 5 T cell receptor beta chains from one sample sequenced in a study of cytomegalovirus exposure and HLA in healthy donors. The PCR used 60 Vbeta and 13 Jbeta primers. Sequencing was performed with immunoSEQ multiplex PCR; in TCRdb, only in-frame clones are kept and a portion is missing. The table has 100,000 to 150,000 clones, roughly 77% seen once. What was sequenced was PBMCs. These TCRs come from a man aged 40-49 years in good health and CMV-seronegative.

This sequence joins TRBV7-9 and TRBJ2-7; possibly TRBD1 for D (5 bases). Germline CDR1 SEHNR, CDR2 FQNEAQ (reference sequence). The CDR3 extends over 12 amino acids. Trimming shortened V by 4 bases and J by 3 bases, and 7 bases separated the two germline ends. CDR3 DNA: TGTGCCAGCAGCTGGGGCGGCTACGAGCAGTACTTC. Protein product: CASSWGGYEQYF.

The chain joins TRBV2 to TRBJ1-4, with D perhaps matching TRBD1 (6 bases). Germline V lookup: CDR1 SNHLY, CDR2 FYNNEI. The CDR3 extends over 13 amino acids. Trimming stripped 3 bases from V and 8 bases from J, with 10 bases between. The CDR3, as DNA: TGTGCCAGCAGTGAGGGGGGGGGCGAAAAACTGTTTTTT. Translating it yields CASSEGGGEKLFF. The full variable domain, in which reference TRBV2 and TRBJ1-4 provide the parts outside the CDR3, is EPEVTQTPSHQVTQMGQEVILRCVPISNHLYFYWYRQILGQKVEFLVSFYNNEISEKSEIFDDQFSVERPDGSNFTLKIRSTKLEDSAMYFCASSEGGGEKLFFGSGTQLSVL.

This chain links TRBV18 with TRBJ2-5, with D unclear. V was trimmed by 3 bases and J by 1 base, leaving 6 bases between them. Germline values: CDR1 KGHSH, CDR2 LQKENI. This CDR3 contains 13 residues. Here the CDR3 DNA reads TGTGCCAGCTCACCGATGAGCCAAGAGACCCAGTACTTC. Translating it yields CASSPMSQETQYF.

The chain employs TRBV2 and TRBJ2-3, with D perhaps matching TRBD2 (5 bases). Trimming pared 6 bases from V and 4 bases from J, leaving 11 bases between. Germline V CDR1 and CDR2: SNHLY, FYNNEI. The CDR3 contains 13 residues. CDR3 DNA: TGTGCCAGCAGCACGGGGTGGGCAGATACGCAGTATTTT. It yields the protein CASSTGWADTQYF.

The chain joins TRBV7-2 to TRBJ1-2; D ambiguous. Germline V gives CDR1 SGHTA, CDR2 FQGNSA. The CDR3 is 15 amino acids. Between the trimmed V and J ends, which lost 1 base and 0 bases, there was a span of 9 bases. As DNA, the CDR3 is TGTGCCAGCAGCTTAGGGCCCGATTCTAACTATGGCTACACCTTC. This encodes CASSLGPDSNYGYTF.